A selection of T cell receptor beta chains follows, all from one sample in a study of identical twins. TCRdb processed the 5' RACE reads anew with MiXCR; each CDR3 protein has one entry. The data contain hundreds of thousands of distinct CDR3 sequences, 12% of them seen just once; the ten biggest clones take up just over 7%. The same specimen was also included in a second study, on yellow fever vaccine responses in identical twins.

Sequenced sample: CD8+ T cells sorted from blood. The receptors originated from a woman between 18 and 29 years old in good health. Both conserved end residues are part of each CDR3. The order of the fields is V gene, CDR3 length, clone size, D gene, J gene, CDR3 DNA, CDR3 protein. D genes are given only for firm matches. Clone size is shown for a subset of rows, as once, few, many or a class of expanded clone.

v_gene: TRBV10-1; len: 13; abundance: -; d_gene: TRBD1; j_gene: TRBJ2-3; CDR3nt: TGCGCCAGCAGCGAGACAGGGGAAGATACGCAGTATTTT; CDR3aa: CASSETGEDTQYF
v_gene: TRBV29-1; len: 13; abundance: -; d_gene: -; j_gene: TRBJ2-1; CDR3nt: TGCAGCGTTTTAGGCCTATCTACCAATGAGCAGTTCTTC; CDR3aa: CSVLGLSTNEQFF
v_gene: TRBV12-3/TRBV12-4; len: 15; abundance: -; d_gene: TRBD1; j_gene: TRBJ2-5; CDR3nt: TGTGCCAGCAGCCCAAGGACAGGGTGGAAGGAGACCCAGTACTTC; CDR3aa: CASSPRTGWKETQYF
v_gene: TRBV3-1; len: 16; abundance: few; d_gene: -; j_gene: TRBJ2-2; CDR3nt: TGTGCCAGCAGCCAAAGGATGGATGTCAGCACCGGGGAGCTGTTTTTT; CDR3aa: CASSQRMDVSTGELFF
v_gene: TRBV7-3; len: 16; abundance: -; d_gene: TRBD2; j_gene: TRBJ2-2; CDR3nt: TGTGCCAGCAGCCCGCCTAGCGGGAGAAACACCGGGGAGCTGTTTTTT; CDR3aa: CASSPPSGRNTGELFF
v_gene: TRBV9; len: 13; abundance: -; d_gene: -; j_gene: TRBJ2-5; CDR3nt: TGTGCCAGCAGCGGCCAAGAACAAGAGACCCAGTACTTC; CDR3aa: CASSGQEQETQYF
v_gene: TRBV4-1; len: 17; abundance: many; d_gene: -; j_gene: TRBJ2-3; CDR3nt: TGCGCCAGCAGCCAACCGCGGGGACCCCTCAGCGCAGATACGCAGTATTTT; CDR3aa: CASSQPRGPLSADTQYF
v_gene: TRBV15; len: 15; abundance: few; d_gene: TRBD1; j_gene: TRBJ2-3; CDR3nt: TGTGCCACCAGCAGGGGGACAGGGGGCACAGATACGCAGTATTTT; CDR3aa: CATSRGTGGTDTQYF
v_gene: TRBV12-3/TRBV12-4; len: 16; abundance: few; d_gene: -; j_gene: TRBJ2-7; CDR3nt: TGTGCCAGCAGTGGGGCACTGAGGGAAGCCCTCTACGAGCAGTACTTC; CDR3aa: CASSGALREALYEQYF
v_gene: TRBV28; len: 13; abundance: -; d_gene: -; j_gene: TRBJ2-1; CDR3nt: TGTGCCAGCATCCCTCGGGGCTACAATGAGCAGTTCTTC; CDR3aa: CASIPRGYNEQFF
v_gene: TRBV20-1; len: 11; abundance: -; d_gene: TRBD1; j_gene: TRBJ1-4; CDR3nt: TGCAGTGCGGGACAGTATGAAAAACTGTTTTTT; CDR3aa: CSAGQYEKLFF
v_gene: TRBV4-2; len: 17; abundance: few; d_gene: -; j_gene: TRBJ2-3; CDR3nt: TGTGCCAGCAGCCAAGATATGAGCGTAATGTTTGGAGATACGCAGTATTTT; CDR3aa: CASSQDMSVMFGDTQYF
v_gene: TRBV7-9; len: 15; abundance: few; d_gene: TRBD2; j_gene: TRBJ2-3; CDR3nt: TGTGCCAGCAGCCCGACTAGCGGGAGGGCCGAGGGGCAGTATTTT; CDR3aa: CASSPTSGRAEGQYF
v_gene: TRBV4-2; len: 15; abundance: many; d_gene: -; j_gene: TRBJ1-1; CDR3nt: TGTGCCAGCAGCCAAGATAGCTCTATGGGCACTGAAGCTTTCTTT; CDR3aa: CASSQDSSMGTEAFF
v_gene: TRBV9; len: 12; abundance: -; d_gene: -; j_gene: TRBJ2-3; CDR3nt: TGTGCCAGCACCCCCAGTGTGGATACGCAGTATTTT; CDR3aa: CASTPSVDTQYF
v_gene: TRBV6-1; len: 14; abundance: -; d_gene: TRBD1; j_gene: TRBJ1-6; CDR3nt: TGTGCCAGCAGTGAGGGGACAGCGAATTCACCCCTCCACTTT; CDR3aa: CASSEGTANSPLHF
v_gene: TRBV27; len: 13; abundance: -; d_gene: -; j_gene: TRBJ1-6; CDR3nt: TGTGCCAGCAGTGAGCTTAGCCTATCACCCCTCCACTTT; CDR3aa: CASSELSLSPLHF
v_gene: TRBV27; len: 15; abundance: few; d_gene: -; j_gene: TRBJ2-1; CDR3nt: TGTGCCAGCAGTTTGAGGGGGACATCTGACAATGAGCAGTTCTTC; CDR3aa: CASSLRGTSDNEQFF
v_gene: TRBV28; len: 15; abundance: -; d_gene: TRBD1; j_gene: TRBJ2-5; CDR3nt: TGTGCCAGCAGTTTTAGCACGGACAGGGAGGAGACCCAGTACTTC; CDR3aa: CASSFSTDREETQYF
v_gene: TRBV5-5; len: 13; abundance: many; d_gene: -; j_gene: TRBJ2-2; CDR3nt: TGTGCCAGCAGCTTGAGGGACACCGGGGAGCTGTTTTTT; CDR3aa: CASSLRDTGELFF
v_gene: TRBV27; len: 14; abundance: few; d_gene: TRBD2; j_gene: TRBJ2-7; CDR3nt: TGTGCCAGCAGTCCCGGGACTAGCGGGAGCGAGCAGTACTTC; CDR3aa: CASSPGTSGSEQYF
v_gene: TRBV12-3/TRBV12-4; len: 16; abundance: -; d_gene: -; j_gene: TRBJ1-5; CDR3nt: TGTGCCAGCAGTCCCAGGGGAAATGGAGGCAATCAGCCCCAGCATTTT; CDR3aa: CASSPRGNGGNQPQHF